The TCR beta chain described here comes from a study of CXCR3-negative and CXCR3-positive naive CD8 T cells. Across the study: Overall TRB read output was approximately 140 million, and each library contained about 1.5 +/- 0.3 million reads.

The TRB libraries of cDNA were built by UMI-labeled 5' RACE. TCRdb re-called the 5' RACE reads, yielding one record per CDR3 amino acid sequence without DNA. This repertoire includes some 68,000 distinct CDR3 sequences. The length of the CDR3 is 17 residues. Per the germline V gene, CDR1 is SQVTM and CDR2 is ANQGSEA. The study's findings and limits: Partially decreased CXCR3 expression was recorded after cryopreservation, and fresh PBMCs were used in most assays. Memory CD8+ T cell repertoires were far less diverse than both naive subsets. Naive cells used TRBV-TRBJ genes in much the same way whether CXCR3-negative or CXCR3-positive; memory cells did not. TRB CDR3 hydrophobicity was greater in CXCR3-positive naive cells than in CXCR3-negative naive cells.

Remarks on this clonotype: Its matching antigen is unknown.

The rearrangement joins TRBV29-1 to TRBJ2-3; TCRdb's D call of TRBD1 is untestable without DNA. Sample: naive CXCR3+ CD8+ T cells from blood. Stated subset: CD45RO-CCR7+CD27+CD95- naive CD8+ T cells expressing CXCR3 (TNR3+). The clonotype originates from a human donor in good health. Some clones in this sample may be carry-over from other donors' samples. CDR3 amino acids: CSVEGVQGGGTTDTQYF.